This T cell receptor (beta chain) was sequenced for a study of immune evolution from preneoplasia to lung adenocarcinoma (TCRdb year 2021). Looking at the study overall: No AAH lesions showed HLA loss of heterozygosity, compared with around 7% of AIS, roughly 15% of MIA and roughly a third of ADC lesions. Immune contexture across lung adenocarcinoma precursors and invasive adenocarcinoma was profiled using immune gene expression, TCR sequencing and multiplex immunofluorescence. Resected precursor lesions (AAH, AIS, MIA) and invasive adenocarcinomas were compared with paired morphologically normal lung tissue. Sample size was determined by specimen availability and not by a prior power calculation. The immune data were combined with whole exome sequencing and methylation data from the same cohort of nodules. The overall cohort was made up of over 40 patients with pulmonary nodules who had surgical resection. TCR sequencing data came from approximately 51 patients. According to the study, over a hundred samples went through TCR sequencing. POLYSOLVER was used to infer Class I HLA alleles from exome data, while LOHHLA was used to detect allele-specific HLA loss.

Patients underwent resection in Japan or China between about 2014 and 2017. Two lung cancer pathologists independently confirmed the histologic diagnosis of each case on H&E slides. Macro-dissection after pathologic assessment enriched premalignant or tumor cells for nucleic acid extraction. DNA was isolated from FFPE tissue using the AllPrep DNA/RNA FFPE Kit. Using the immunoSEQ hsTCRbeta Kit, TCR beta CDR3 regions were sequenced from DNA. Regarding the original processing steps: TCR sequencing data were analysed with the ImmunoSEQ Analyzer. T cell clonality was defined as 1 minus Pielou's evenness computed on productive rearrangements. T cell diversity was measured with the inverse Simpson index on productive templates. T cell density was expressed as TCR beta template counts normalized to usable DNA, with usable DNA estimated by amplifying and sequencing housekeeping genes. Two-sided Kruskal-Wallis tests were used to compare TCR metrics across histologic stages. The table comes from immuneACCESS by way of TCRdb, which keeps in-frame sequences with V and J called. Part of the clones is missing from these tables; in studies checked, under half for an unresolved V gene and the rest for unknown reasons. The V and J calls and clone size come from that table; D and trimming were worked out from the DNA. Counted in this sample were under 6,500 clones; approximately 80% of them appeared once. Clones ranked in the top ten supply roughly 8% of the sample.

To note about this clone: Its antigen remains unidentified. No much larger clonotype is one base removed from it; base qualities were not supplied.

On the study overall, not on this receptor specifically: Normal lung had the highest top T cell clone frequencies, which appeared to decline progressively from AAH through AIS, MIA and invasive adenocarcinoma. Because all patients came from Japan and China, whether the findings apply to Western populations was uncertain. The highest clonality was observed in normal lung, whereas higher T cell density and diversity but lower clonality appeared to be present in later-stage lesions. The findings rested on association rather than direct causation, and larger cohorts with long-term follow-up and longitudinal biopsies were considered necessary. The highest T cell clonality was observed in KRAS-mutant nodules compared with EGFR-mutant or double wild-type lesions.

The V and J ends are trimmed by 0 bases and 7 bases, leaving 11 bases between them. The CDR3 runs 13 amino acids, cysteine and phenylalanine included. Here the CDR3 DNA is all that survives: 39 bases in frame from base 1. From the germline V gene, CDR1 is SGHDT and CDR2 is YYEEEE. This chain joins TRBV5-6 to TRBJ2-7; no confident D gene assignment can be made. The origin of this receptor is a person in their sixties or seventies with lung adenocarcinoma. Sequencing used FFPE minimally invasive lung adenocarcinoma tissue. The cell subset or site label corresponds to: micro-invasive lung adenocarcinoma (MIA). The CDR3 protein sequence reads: CASSLVSRTEQYF. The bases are TGTGCCAGCAGCTTGGTTTCTAGAACTGAGCAGTACTTC.